The next 26 T cell receptor beta chains were all read from a single sample in a study of CXCR3-negative and CXCR3-positive naive CD8 T cells (dated by TCRdb to about 2019). The sample was run on a NextSeq 550. The Human TCR Profiling Kit (MiLaboratory) was used to prepare UMI-labeled 5' RACE TRB cDNA libraries. Each CDR3 protein sequence appears as one entry after TCRdb reprocessed the reads, and no DNA is included. This sample's table carries roughly 86,000 distinct CDR3 sequences. The top ten hold 0.95% to 1.4% of the sample. Sequencing input: naive CXCR3- CD8+ T cells from blood. Explained via the paper, the cell subset or site label denotes: CD45RO-CCR7+CD27+CD95- naive CD8+ T cells lacking CXCR3 (TNR3-). These receptors came from a human donor in good health. Some clones in this sample may be carry-over from other donors' samples.

The gene calls are TRBV29-1 and TRBJ2-7. Germline CDR1 reads SQVTM; CDR2 reads ANQGSEA. The CDR3 has 13 amino acids. The CDR3 is CSVESPETYEQYF.

J is TRBJ2-5 and V is TRBV4-3. The CDR3 has 14 amino acids. Germline CDR1 LGHNA, CDR2 YSLEER. The CDR3 reads CASSQDQGMMAQYF.

The chain carries TRBV7-9 and TRBJ2-2; TCRdb lists TRBD1, though no DNA is available to test this call. This CDR3 spans 15 amino acids. Germline assignment: CDR1 SEHNR and CDR2 FQNEAQ (reference sequence). CDR3 protein: CASSPDSANTGELFF.

The chain employs TRBV29-1 and TRBJ2-2; the D call of TRBD2 rests on TCRdb alone, since no DNA is present to check it. The CDR3 loop spans 13 amino acids. Germline CDR1 is SQVTM and CDR2 is ANQGSEA. The CDR3 reads CSVDGGYTGELFF.

The chain has TRBV7-6 and TRBJ2-1. The CDR3 contains 14 residues. Germline V gives CDR1 SGHVS, CDR2 FNYEAQ. CDR3 sequence: CASSPMTSYNEQFF.

The rearrangement links TRBV24-1 to TRBJ2-3; TCRdb lists TRBD2, though no DNA is available to test this call. The CDR3 extends over 16 amino acids. CDR1 is KGHDR, CDR2 SFDVKD, per germline. The CDR3: CATSDPLAGATDTQYF.

This chain joins TRBV29-1 and TRBJ2-5; the D gene TCRdb calls, TRBD1, cannot be checked with no DNA. This CDR3 is built from 13 residues. CDR1 is SQVTM, CDR2 ANQGSEA, per germline. CDR3 in amino acids: CSVEKTGQETQYF.

V gene TRBV7-8 combines with J gene TRBJ1-1. The V gene's germline CDR1 is SGHVS and CDR2 FQNEAQ. The CDR3 contains 13 residues. CDR3 sequence: CASTLNGRAEAFF. The whole variable domain, remainder taken from reference TRBV7-8 and TRBJ1-1, is GAGVSQSPRYKVAKRGQDVALRCDPISGHVSLFWYQQALGQGPEFLTYFQNEAQLDKSGLPSDRFFAERPEGSVSTLKIQRTQQEDSAVYLCASTLNGRAEAFFGQGTRLTVV.

V gene TRBV2 combines with J gene TRBJ1-4; with no DNA, the TCRdb D assignment of TRBD1 cannot be verified. This CDR3 is built from 14 residues. Germline-derived CDR1 and CDR2 are SNHLY and FYNNEI. The CDR3 sequence: CASNDRGGNEKLFF.

The chain employs TRBV27 and TRBJ2-7; TCRdb selects TRBD1, and the lack of DNA leaves this call unchecked. The CDR3 extends over 13 amino acids. Looked up from germline, CDR1 is MNHEY and CDR2 is SMNVEV (reference sequence). This chain's CDR3 is CASSLREGYEQYF.

This chain connects TRBV11-3 to TRBJ2-1; TCRdb designates TRBD2, a call that cannot be tested without DNA. CDR1 and CDR2 from the germline V gene are SGHNT and YENEEA. CDR3 size: 20 residues. CDR3 sequence reads: CASRFTGGLAGVHSYNEQFF.

V is TRBV3-1 and J is TRBJ2-7; the TCRdb D gene call, TRBD2, has no DNA to confirm it. This CDR3 spans 16 amino acids. Per germline, CDR1 LGHDT and CDR2 YNNKEL (reference sequence). CDR3 amino acids: CASSQPGLAGAYEQYF.

The chain combines TRBV7-6 with TRBJ2-7. The V gene's germline CDR1 is SGHVS and CDR2 FNYEAQ. The CDR3 is 14 residues long. The CDR3 spells CASSPSGGTHEQYF. Looking up the rest from reference TRBV7-6 and TRBJ2-7 gives the full variable domain: GAGVSQSPRYKVTKRGQDVALRCDPISGHVSLYWYRQALGQGPEFLTYFNYEAQQDKSGLPNDRFSAERPEGSISTLTIQRTEQRDSAMYRCASSPSGGTHEQYFGPGTRLTVT.

The J gene is TRBJ2-7, the V gene TRBV7-8; TCRdb indicates TRBD2, and absent DNA this call remains unverified. This CDR3 has 16 amino acids. Germline assignment: CDR1 SGHVS and CDR2 FQNEAQ. The chain's CDR3 is CASSSLTGTSAHEQYF.

This chain joins TRBV28 and TRBJ2-7; the TRBD2 assignment by TCRdb is unverifiable without DNA. CDR1 and CDR2 from the germline V gene are MDHEN and SYDVKM. The CDR3 runs to 14 residues. CDR3 residues: CASSLGGEAYEQYF. Variable domain in full (rest from reference TRBV28 and TRBJ2-7): DVKVTQSSRYLVKRTGEKVFLECVQDMDHENMFWYRQDPGLGLRLIYFSYDVKMKEKGDIPEGYSVSREKKERFSLILESASTNQTSMYLCASSLGGEAYEQYFGPGTRLTVT.

The chain has TRBV12-5 and TRBJ2-7; TCRdb designates TRBD1, a call that cannot be tested without DNA. Per the germline V gene, CDR1 is LGHNT and CDR2 is FRNRAP. The CDR3 covers 15 residues. Here the CDR3 reads CASGSGTQVRYEQYF.

The gene calls are TRBV7-2 and TRBJ1-2; lacking DNA, the TRBD1 call made by TCRdb goes unchecked. From germline, CDR1 is SGHTA and CDR2 FQGNSA. The CDR3 length is 14 residues. CDR3 in amino acids: CASSFFGGLGGYTF.

This chain links TRBV6-5 with TRBJ2-3. The CDR3 consists of 12 residues. The germline CDR1 and CDR2 sequences are MNHEY and SVGAGI. This chain's CDR3 is CASSRGGDTQYF.

The chain couples TRBV29-1 to TRBJ1-2. Per the germline V gene, CDR1 is SQVTM and CDR2 is ANQGSEA. The CDR3 consists of 13 residues. The CDR3 protein is CSVEDQLLNGYTF.

The V gene is TRBV4-2, the J gene TRBJ1-1; the D call of TRBD1 rests on TCRdb alone, since no DNA is present to check it. The length of the CDR3 is 14 residues. Germline CDR1 LGHNA, CDR2 YNFKEQ. The CDR3 loop is CASRPGAPFAEAFF.

V gene TRBV6-6 combines with J gene TRBJ2-4; the D call from TCRdb, TRBD1, cannot be confirmed without DNA. CDR3 size: 13 residues. Per germline, CDR1 MNHNY and CDR2 SVGAGI (reference sequence). The CDR3 is CASGHRGEDIQYF.

The CDR3 protein is CASSLPGQFFEQYF. This sequence joins TRBV7-9 and TRBJ2-7; TCRdb outputs TRBD1, but without DNA this stays unchecked. The CDR3 is 14 residues long. In germline, CDR1 is SEHNR, CDR2 FQNEAQ (reference sequence).

V gene TRBV7-6 combines with J gene TRBJ2-7; TCRdb lists TRBD2, though no DNA is available to test this call. CDR3 size: 14 residues. CDR1 is SGHVS, CDR2 FNYEAQ, per germline. CDR3 sequence: CASSTPEAPGEQYF.

This CDR3 reads CASGPSSYEQYF. V gene TRBV12-5 combines with J gene TRBJ2-7. Germline CDR1 is LGHNT and CDR2 is FRNRAP. The CDR3 sequence is 12 residues long. The full variable domain, in which reference TRBV12-5 and TRBJ2-7 provide the parts outside the CDR3, is DARVTQTPRHKVTEMGQEVTMRCQPILGHNTVFWYRQTMMQGLELLAYFRNRAPLDDSGMPKDRFSAEMPDATLATLKIQPSEPRDSAVYFCASGPSSYEQYFGPGTRLTVT.

The V gene is TRBV29-1, the J gene TRBJ1-1; the TRBD1 assignment by TCRdb is unverifiable without DNA. In germline, CDR1 is SQVTM, CDR2 ANQGSEA. This CDR3 has 12 residues. Here the CDR3 reads CSVMPGVTEAFF.

The rearrangement joins TRBV5-1 to TRBJ2-1; the TRBD2 assignment by TCRdb is unverifiable without DNA. The CDR3 has 16 residues. Germline CDR1 reads SGHRS; CDR2 reads YFSETQ. This CDR3 is CASSFIPEAPYNEQFF.